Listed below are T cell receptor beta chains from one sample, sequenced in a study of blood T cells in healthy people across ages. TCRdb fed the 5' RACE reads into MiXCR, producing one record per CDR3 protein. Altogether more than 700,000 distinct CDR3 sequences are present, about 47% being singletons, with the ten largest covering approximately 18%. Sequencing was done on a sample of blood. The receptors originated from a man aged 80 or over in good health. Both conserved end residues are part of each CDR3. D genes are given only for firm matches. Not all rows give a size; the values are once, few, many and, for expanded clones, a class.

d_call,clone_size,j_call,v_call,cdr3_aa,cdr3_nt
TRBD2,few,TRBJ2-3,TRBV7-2,CASSFQLAGVSSDTQYF,TGTGCCAGCAGCTTCCAACTAGCGGGAGTGTCGTCAGATACGCAGTATTTT
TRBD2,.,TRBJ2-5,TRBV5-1,CARLRRGRVWGQYF,TGCGCCAGACTGCGGCGCGGGAGGGTTTGGGGGCAGTATTTC
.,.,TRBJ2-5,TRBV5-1,CASSLNTGGETQYF,TGCGCCAGCAGCTTGAACACAGGCGGAGAGACCCAGTACTTC
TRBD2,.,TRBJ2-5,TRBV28,CASSSQRLAGGRQETQYF,TGTGCCAGCAGCTCTCAAAGACTAGCGGGAGGAAGGCAAGAGACCCAGTACTTC
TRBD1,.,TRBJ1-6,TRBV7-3,CASSPTGGNSPPHF,TGTGCCAGCAGCCCGACAGGGGGAAATTCACCCCCCCACTTT
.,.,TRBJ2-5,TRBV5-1,CASRLEQRETQYF,TGCGCCAGCAGGCTGGAGCAACGGGAGACCCAGTACTTC
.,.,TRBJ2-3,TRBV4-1,CASSQDKAYSSGWADTQYF,TGCGCCAGCAGCCAAGATAAGGCATATTCAAGCGGATGGGCAGATACGCAGTATTTT
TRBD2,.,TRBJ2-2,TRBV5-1,CASSLRAGTSGRGTGELFF,TGCGCCAGCAGCTTGAGGGCCGGGACTAGCGGGAGAGGAACCGGGGAGCTGTTTTTT
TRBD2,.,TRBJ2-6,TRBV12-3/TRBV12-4,CASSFGGWSGRAGANVLTF,TGTGCCAGCAGTTTCGGGGGGTGGAGCGGGAGGGCTGGGGCCAACGTCCTGACTTTC
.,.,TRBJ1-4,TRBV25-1,CAGTESYSGGEKLFF,TGTGCCGGCACTGAATCCTACAGTGGAGGGGAAAAACTGTTTTTT
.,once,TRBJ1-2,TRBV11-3,CASSPDVPTGEHYGYTF,TGTGCCAGCAGCCCAGACGTGCCGACTGGGGAGCACTATGGCTACACCTTC
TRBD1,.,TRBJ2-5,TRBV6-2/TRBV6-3,CASRKGTVLGETQYF,TGTGCCAGCAGAAAAGGGACAGTCCTTGGGGAGACCCAGTACTTC
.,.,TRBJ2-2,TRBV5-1,CASSLLGGGAGELFF,TGCGCCAGCAGCTTGTTGGGCGGCGGTGCCGGGGAGCTGTTTTTT
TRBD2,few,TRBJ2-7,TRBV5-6,CASSDRTSGRTYEQYF,TGTGCCAGCAGCGATAGGACTAGCGGGAGGACCTACGAGCAGTACTTC
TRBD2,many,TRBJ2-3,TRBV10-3,CAISELAGVQTDTQYF,TGTGCCATCAGTGAACTAGCGGGAGTCCAAACAGATACGCAGTATTTT
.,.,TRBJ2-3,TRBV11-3,CASSFHGASTDTQYF,TGTGCCAGCAGCTTCCACGGGGCTAGCACAGATACGCAGTATTTT
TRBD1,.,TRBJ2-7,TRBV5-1,CASSFNRGSDEQYF,TGCGCCAGCAGTTTTAACAGGGGTTCGGACGAGCAGTACTTC
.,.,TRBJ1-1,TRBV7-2,CASSFGDIRDTEAFF,TGTGCCAGCAGCTTTGGGGACATCAGAGACACTGAAGCTTTCTTT
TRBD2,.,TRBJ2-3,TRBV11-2,CASSSRLAGGGTDTQYF,TGTGCCAGCAGCTCACGACTAGCGGGAGGGGGCACAGATACGCAGTATTTT
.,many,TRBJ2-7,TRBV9,CASSVAAGLNYEQYF,TGTGCCAGCAGCGTAGCGGCAGGGCTTAATTACGAGCAGTACTTC
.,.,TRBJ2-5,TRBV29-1,CSIHGPEETQYF,TGCAGCATCCATGGCCCTGAAGAGACCCAGTACTTC
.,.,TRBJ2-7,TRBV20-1,CSATSPRDGYYEQYF,TGCAGTGCTACGAGCCCCCGGGACGGCTACTACGAGCAGTACTTC
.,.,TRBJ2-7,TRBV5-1,CASSLEGFLYEQYF,TGCGCCAGCAGCTTGGAAGGATTTCTCTACGAGCAGTACTTC
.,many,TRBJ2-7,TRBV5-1,CASSRQDSSYEQYF,TGCGCCAGCAGCCGACAGGATAGCTCCTACGAGCAGTACTTC
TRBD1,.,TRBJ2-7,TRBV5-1,CASRPRQGTYEQYF,TGCGCCAGCAGGCCAAGACAGGGGACCTACGAGCAGTACTTC
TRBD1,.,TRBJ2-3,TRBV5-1,CASSWTGARTDTQYF,TGCGCCAGCAGCTGGACAGGGGCCCGCACAGATACGCAGTATTTT
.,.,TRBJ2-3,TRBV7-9,CASSLVPGYTDTQYF,TGTGCCAGCAGCTTAGTTCCGGGTTACACAGATACGCAGTATTTT
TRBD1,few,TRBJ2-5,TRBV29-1,CSVDSVTGGYKTQYF,TGCAGCGTTGATAGTGTAACAGGGGGATACAAGACCCAGTACTTC
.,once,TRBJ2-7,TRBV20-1,CSATDSEPYEQYF,TGCAGTGCCACCGACTCCGAGCCCTACGAGCAGTACTTC
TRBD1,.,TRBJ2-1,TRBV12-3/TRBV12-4,CASSSGTGQETQFF,TGTGCCAGCAGCTCCGGGACAGGGCAAGAGACCCAGTTCTTC
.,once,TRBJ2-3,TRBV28,CAGSAPQGSGKTDTQYF,TGTGCCGGCAGCGCGCCGCAGGGAAGCGGAAAGACAGATACGCAGTATTTT
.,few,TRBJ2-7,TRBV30,CAWSRGVEGEQYF,TGTGCCTGGAGTCGCGGAGTGGAGGGAGAGCAGTACTTC
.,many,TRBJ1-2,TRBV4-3,CASSQEGKSLDYGYTF,TGCGCCAGCAGCCAAGAAGGCAAAAGCCTAGACTATGGCTACACCTTC
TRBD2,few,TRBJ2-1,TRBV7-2,CASSLESGRNEQFF,TGTGCCAGCAGCTTAGAGAGCGGGAGGAATGAGCAGTTCTTC
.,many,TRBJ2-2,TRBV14,CASSQDIGNTGELFF,TGTGCCAGCAGCCAAGACATCGGGAACACCGGGGAGCTGTTTTTT
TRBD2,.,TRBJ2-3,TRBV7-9,CASSSRIAGGPSYTSDTQYF,TGTGCCAGCAGCTCTCGGATAGCGGGAGGGCCGTCGTATACATCGGATACGCAGTATTTT
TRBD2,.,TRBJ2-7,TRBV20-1,CSASPFSGGSYEQYF,TGCAGTGCTTCACCCTTCAGCGGGGGGTCCTACGAGCAGTACTTC
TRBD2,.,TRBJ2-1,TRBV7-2,CASSTGLAGRDEQFF,TGTGCCAGCAGCACAGGACTAGCGGGGAGGGATGAGCAGTTCTTC
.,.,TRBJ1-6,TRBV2,CASTTREGNSPLHF,TGTGCCAGCACCACGAGGGAGGGGAATTCACCCCTCCACTTT
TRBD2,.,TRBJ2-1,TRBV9,CASSVGGLAGVQNEHFF,TGTGCCAGCAGCGTTGGAGGACTAGCGGGAGTTCAGAATGAGCATTTCTTC
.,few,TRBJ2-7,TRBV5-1,CASSPEDAVREQYF,TGCGCCAGCAGCCCGGAGGACGCTGTCCGGGAGCAGTACTTC
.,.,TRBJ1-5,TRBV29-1,CSVSGGGFNQPQHF,TGCAGCGTTAGTGGGGGAGGGTTCAATCAGCCCCAGCATTTT
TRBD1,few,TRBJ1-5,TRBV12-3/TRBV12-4,CASTAGTGNQPQHF,TGTGCCAGCACCGCCGGGACAGGGAATCAGCCCCAGCATTTT
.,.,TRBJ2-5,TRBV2,CAGRTDEETQYF,TGTGCCGGGAGGACGGACGAGGAGACCCAGTACTTC
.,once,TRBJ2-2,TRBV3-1,CASSQDSRGVLGGELFF,TGTGCCAGCAGCCAAGATTCGAGGGGGGTTCTTGGCGGGGAGCTGTTTTTT
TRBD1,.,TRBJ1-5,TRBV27,CASSQKGTGANQPQHF,TGTGCCAGCAGCCAGAAAGGGACAGGGGCGAATCAGCCCCAGCATTTT
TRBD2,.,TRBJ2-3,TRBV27,CASSLGGRALDTQYF,TGTGCCAGCAGTTTAGGCGGGAGGGCCCTCGATACGCAGTATTTT
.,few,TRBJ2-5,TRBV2,CASVREREETQYF,TGTGCCAGCGTACGGGAGAGAGAGGAGACCCAGTACTTC
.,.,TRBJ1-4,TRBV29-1,CSVAPRGNEKLFF,TGCAGCGTTGCCCCTCGAGGTAATGAAAAACTGTTTTTT
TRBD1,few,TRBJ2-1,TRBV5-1,CASNNRGIENEQFF,TGCGCCAGCAACAACAGGGGAATAGAGAACGAGCAGTTCTTC
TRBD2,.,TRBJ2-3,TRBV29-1,CSVEDPLAGGPLDTQYF,TGCAGCGTTGAAGATCCTTTGGCGGGAGGGCCACTAGATACGCAGTATTTT
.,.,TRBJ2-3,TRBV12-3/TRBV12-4,CASSFGRSGGTDTQYF,TGTGCCAGCAGTTTTGGGCGAAGTGGCGGAACAGATACGCAGTATTTT
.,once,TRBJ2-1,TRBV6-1,CASSPSRGEQFF,TGTGCCAGCAGCCCCTCGAGGGGAGAGCAGTTCTTC